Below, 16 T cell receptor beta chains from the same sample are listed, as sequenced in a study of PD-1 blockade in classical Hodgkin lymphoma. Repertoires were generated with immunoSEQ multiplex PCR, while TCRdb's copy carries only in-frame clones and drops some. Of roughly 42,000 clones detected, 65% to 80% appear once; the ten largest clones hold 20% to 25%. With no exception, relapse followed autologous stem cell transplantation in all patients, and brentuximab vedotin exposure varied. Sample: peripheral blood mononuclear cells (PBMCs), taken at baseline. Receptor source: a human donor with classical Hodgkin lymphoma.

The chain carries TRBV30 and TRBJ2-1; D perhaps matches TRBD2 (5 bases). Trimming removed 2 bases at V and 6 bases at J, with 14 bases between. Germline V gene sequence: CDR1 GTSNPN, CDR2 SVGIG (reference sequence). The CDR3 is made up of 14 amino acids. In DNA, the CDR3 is TGTGCCTGGAGTTTGGGAGTCCCTTCCAATGAGCAGTTCTTC. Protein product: CAWSLGVPSNEQFF.

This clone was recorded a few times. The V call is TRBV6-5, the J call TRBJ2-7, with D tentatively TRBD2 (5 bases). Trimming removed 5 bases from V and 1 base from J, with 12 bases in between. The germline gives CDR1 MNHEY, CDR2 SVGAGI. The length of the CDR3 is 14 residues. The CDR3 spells CASSPPEGSYEQYF. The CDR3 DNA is TGTGCCAGCAGTCCCCCCGAGGGATCCTACGAGCAGTACTTC.

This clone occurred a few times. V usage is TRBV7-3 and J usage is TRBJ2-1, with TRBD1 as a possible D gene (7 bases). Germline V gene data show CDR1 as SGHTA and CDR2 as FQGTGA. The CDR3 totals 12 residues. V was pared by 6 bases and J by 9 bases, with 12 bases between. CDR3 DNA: TGTGCCAGCAGATTGCAGGGGGGTGAGCAGTTCTTC. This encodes CASRLQGGEQFF.

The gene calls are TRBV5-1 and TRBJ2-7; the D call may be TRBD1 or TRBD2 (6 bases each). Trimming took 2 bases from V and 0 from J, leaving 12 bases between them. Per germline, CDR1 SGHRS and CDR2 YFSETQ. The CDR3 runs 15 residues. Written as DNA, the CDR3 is TGCGCCAGCAGCTTCGGGGGCTCGAGCTCCTACGAGCAGTACTTC. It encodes CASSFGGSSSYEQYF.

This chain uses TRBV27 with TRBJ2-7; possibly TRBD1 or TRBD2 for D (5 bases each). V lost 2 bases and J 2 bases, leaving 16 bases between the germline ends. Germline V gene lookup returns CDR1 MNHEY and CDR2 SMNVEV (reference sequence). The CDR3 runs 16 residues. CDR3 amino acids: CASSLRRDPITYEQYF. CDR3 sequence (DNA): TGTGCCAGCAGTTTACGAAGGGACCCAATTACCTACGAGCAGTACTTC.

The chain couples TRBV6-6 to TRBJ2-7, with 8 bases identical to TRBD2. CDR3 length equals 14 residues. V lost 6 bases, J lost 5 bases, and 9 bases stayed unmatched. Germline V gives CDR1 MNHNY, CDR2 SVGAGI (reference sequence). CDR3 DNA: TGTGCCAGCAGGAAACTAGCGGCCCTCGACGAGCAGTACTTC. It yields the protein CASRKLAALDEQYF.

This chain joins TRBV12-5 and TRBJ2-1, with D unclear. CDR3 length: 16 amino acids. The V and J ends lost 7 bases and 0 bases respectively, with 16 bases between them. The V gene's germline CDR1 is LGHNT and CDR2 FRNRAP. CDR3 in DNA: TGTGCTAGTGCCAAAGGTACGGGCGGCTCCTACAATGAGCAGTTCTTC. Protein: CASAKGTGGSYNEQFF.

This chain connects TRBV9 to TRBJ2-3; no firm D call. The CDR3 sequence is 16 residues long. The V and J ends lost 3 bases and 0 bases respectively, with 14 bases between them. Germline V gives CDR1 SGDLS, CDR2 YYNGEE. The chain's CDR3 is CASSERAATSTDTQYF. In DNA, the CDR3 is TGTGCCAGCAGCGAAAGGGCAGCGACTAGCACAGATACGCAGTATTTT.

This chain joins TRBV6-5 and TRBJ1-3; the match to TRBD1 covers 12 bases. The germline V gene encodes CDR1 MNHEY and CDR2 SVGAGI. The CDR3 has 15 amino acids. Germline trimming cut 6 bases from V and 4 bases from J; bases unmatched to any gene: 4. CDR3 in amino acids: CASRPGQGAGNTIYF. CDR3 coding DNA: TGTGCCAGCAGACCGGGACAGGGGGCGGGAAACACCATATATTTT.

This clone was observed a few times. The CDR3 spells CASSGGESTEAFF. The CDR3 DNA sequence: TGTGCCAGCAGCGGAGGTGAGAGCACTGAAGCTTTCTTT. V usage is TRBV9 and J usage is TRBJ1-1; no firm D call. V was pared by 3 bases and J by 4 bases, with 10 bases between. This CDR3 spans 13 amino acids. Germline values: CDR1 SGDLS, CDR2 YYNGEE.

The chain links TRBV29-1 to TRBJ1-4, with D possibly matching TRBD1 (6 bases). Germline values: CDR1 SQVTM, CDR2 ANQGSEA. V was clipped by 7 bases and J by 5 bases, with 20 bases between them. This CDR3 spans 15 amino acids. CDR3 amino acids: CSARIQGPGNEKLFF. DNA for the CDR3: TGCAGCGCTCGGATACAGGGCCCGGGGAATGAAAAACTGTTTTTT.

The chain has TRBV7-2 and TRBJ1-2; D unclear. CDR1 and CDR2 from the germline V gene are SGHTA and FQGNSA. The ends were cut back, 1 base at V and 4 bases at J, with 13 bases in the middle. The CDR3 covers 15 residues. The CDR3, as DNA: TGTGCCAGCAGCTTAGGGGCAGGTTCCCTCTATGGCTACACCTTC. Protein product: CASSLGAGSLYGYTF.

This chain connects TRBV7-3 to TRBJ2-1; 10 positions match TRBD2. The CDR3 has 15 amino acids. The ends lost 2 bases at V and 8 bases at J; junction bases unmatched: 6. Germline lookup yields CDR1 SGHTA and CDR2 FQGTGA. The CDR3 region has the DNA TGTGCCAGCAGCTTAGGACTAGCGGTTTCAGATGAGCAGTTCTTC. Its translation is CASSLGLAVSDEQFF.

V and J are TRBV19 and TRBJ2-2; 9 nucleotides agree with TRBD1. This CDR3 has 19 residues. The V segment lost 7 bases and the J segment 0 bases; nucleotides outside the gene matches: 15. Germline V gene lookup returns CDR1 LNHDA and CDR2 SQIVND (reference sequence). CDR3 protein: CASTPLRDRVLTNTGELFF. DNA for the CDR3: TGTGCCAGTACTCCACTCCGGGACAGGGTCCTAACGAACACCGGGGAGCTGTTTTTT.

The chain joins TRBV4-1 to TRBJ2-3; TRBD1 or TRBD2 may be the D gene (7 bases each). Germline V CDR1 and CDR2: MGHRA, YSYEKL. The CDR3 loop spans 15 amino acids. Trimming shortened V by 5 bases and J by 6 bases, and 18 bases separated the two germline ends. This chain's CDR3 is CASSAGGARHDTQYF. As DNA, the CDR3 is TGCGCCAGCAGCGCAGGGGGGGCCAGACACGATACGCAGTATTTT.

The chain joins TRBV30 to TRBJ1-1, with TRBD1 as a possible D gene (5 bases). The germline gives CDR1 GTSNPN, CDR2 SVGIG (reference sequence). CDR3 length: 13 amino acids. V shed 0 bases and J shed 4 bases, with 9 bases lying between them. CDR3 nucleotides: TGTGCCTGGAGTGTACAAGACAGCACTGAAGCTTTCTTT. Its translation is CAWSVQDSTEAFF.